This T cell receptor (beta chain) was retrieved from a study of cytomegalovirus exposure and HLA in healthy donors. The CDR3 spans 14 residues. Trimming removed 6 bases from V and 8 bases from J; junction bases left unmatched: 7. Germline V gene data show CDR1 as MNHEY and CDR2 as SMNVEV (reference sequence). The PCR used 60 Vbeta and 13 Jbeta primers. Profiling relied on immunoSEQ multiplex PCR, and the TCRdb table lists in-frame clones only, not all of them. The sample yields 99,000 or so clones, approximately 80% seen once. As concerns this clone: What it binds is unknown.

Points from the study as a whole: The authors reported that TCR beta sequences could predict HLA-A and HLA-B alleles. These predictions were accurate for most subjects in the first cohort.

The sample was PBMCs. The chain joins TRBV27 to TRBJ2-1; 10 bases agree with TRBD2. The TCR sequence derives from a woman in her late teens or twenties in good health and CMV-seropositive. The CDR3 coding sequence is TGTGCCAGCAGCCTAGCGGGAGATAGGGATGAGCAGTTCTTC. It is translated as CASSLAGDRDEQFF.